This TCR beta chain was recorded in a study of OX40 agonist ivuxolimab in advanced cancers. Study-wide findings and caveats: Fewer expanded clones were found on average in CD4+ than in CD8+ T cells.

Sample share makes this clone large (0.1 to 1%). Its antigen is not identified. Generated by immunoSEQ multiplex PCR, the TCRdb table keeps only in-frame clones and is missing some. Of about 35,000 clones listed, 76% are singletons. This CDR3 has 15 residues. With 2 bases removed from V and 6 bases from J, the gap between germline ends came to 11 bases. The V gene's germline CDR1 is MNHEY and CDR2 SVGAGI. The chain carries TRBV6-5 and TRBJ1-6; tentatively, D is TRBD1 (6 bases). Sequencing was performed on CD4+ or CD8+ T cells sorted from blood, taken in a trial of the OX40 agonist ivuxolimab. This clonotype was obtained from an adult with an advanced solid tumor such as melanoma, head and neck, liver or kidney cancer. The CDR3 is CASSYGGALNSPLHF. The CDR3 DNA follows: TGTGCCAGCAGTTACGGGGGGGCGCTTAATTCACCCCTCCACTTT.